The rows below give T cell receptor beta chains drawn from one sample of a study of blood T cell repertoires in COVID-19. Sequencing used immunoSEQ multiplex PCR; TCRdb keeps in-frame clones, though not all of them. Of 30,000 to 40,000 clones listed, about 80% are singletons. Sequencing was carried out using peripheral blood. These receptors originate from a woman aged 70-85 years with acute or convalescent COVID-19. CDR3s include the opening cysteine and the closing phenylalanine or tryptophan. A D gene is named only where the DNA matches it firmly. Size is omitted from some rows. Given values are once, few, many or a class for expanded clones.

D	size	J	V	DNA	CDR3
NA	NA	TRBJ2-7	TRBV18	TGTGCCAGCTCACCCCCCAGGGGCAGCTCCTACGAGCAGTACTTC	CASSPPRGSSYEQYF
TRBD1	NA	TRBJ1-3	TRBV6-6	TGTGCCAGCAGGACACGACAGGGGAGAAACACCATATATTTT	CASRTRQGRNTIYF
TRBD2	NA	TRBJ2-7	TRBV9	TGTGCCAGCAGCGTAGGAAGCGGGGATGGCGAGCAGTACTTC	CASSVGSGDGEQYF
TRBD2	NA	TRBJ2-1	TRBV18	TGTGCCAGCTCACCACCCCTAGCGGGCTCCTACAATGAGCAGTTCTTC	CASSPPLAGSYNEQFF
NA	NA	TRBJ2-7	TRBV7-2	TGTGCCAGCAGCCCCCTTGCGGGATGGCCCGACGAGCAGTACTTC	CASSPLAGWPDEQYF
NA	NA	TRBJ1-5	TRBV6-6	TGTGCCAGCAGTTACCCCCCGGGGATTAGCAATCAGCCCCAGCATTTT	CASSYPPGISNQPQHF
NA	NA	TRBJ2-7	TRBV28	TGTGCCAGCAGTCCCCCAGAAGGGGCCCCCTACGAGCAGTACTTC	CASSPPEGAPYEQYF
TRBD1	NA	TRBJ2-5	TRBV19	TGTGCCAGTAGTATGCGCCCCTGGACAGGGATTTTTCAAGAGACCCAGTACTTC	CASSMRPWTGIFQETQYF
TRBD2	NA	TRBJ2-5	TRBV7-9	TGTGCCAGCAGGACCACCGGGGGGGAGACCCAGTACTTC	CASRTTGGETQYF
TRBD1	NA	TRBJ1-1	TRBV3-1/TRBV3-2	TGTGCCAGCAGCCAAAGTCCAGGGGGCTTAGCTGAAGCTTTCTTT	CASSQSPGGLAEAFF
NA	few	TRBJ2-1	TRBV3-1/TRBV3-2	TGTGCCAGCAGCCCCCAAGGGAGCTACCGGTGGAATGAGCAGTTCTTC	CASSPQGSYRWNEQFF
NA	NA	TRBJ1-4	TRBV2	TGTGCCAGCAGTAGTAGGGGTCTAAATGAAAAACTGTTTTTT	CASSSRGLNEKLFF
NA	NA	TRBJ2-5	TRBV11-2	TGTGCCAGCAGCTTAGGGACGACAGTTCGGGAGACCCAGTACTTC	CASSLGTTVRETQYF
TRBD1	NA	TRBJ2-1	TRBV10-1	TGCGCCAGCAGCCGGGACAGGCTAAATGAGCAGTTCTTC	CASSRDRLNEQFF
TRBD2	NA	TRBJ2-1	TRBV19	TGTGCCAGTGGGGGAGCCCGGACTAGCGGGTCCAATGAGCAGTTCTTC	CASGGARTSGSNEQFF
TRBD2	NA	TRBJ2-7	TRBV19	TGTGCCAGTAGTGACGCGGGAGGGTACGAGCAGTACTTC	CASSDAGGYEQYF
TRBD2	NA	TRBJ2-3	TRBV5-1	TGCGCCAGCAGCTACCCCCGGGGGGAAGGGGATACGCAGTATTTT	CASSYPRGEGDTQYF
NA	NA	TRBJ2-5	TRBV20-1	TGCAGTGCTAGTCCTACAGGTGGTAAGACCCAGTACTTC	CSASPTGGKTQYF
NA	NA	TRBJ2-5	TRBV15	TGTGCCACCAGCAGAGATCGCAGGGGCCAAGAGACCCAGTACTTC	CATSRDRRGQETQYF
TRBD2	NA	TRBJ2-5	TRBV4-2	TGTGCCAGCAGCCAAGAATCCCCAATAGCGGGAGTGGAAGAGACCCAGTACTTC	CASSQESPIAGVEETQYF
NA	NA	TRBJ1-1	TRBV5-6	TGTGCCAGCAGCTTGGTGGCGGGCACTGAAGCTTTCTTT	CASSLVAGTEAFF
TRBD1	NA	TRBJ2-5	TRBV3-1/TRBV3-2	TGTGCCAGCAGCTTCGGACAGGGAAAGACCCAGTACTTC	CASSFGQGKTQYF
TRBD2	NA	TRBJ2-3	TRBV7-2	TGTGCCAGCAGCTTAGAACTAGCGGGGTCCGGCACAGATACGCAGTATTTT	CASSLELAGSGTDTQYF
NA	once	TRBJ1-6	TRBV5-1	TGCGCCAGCAGCCCCATCGCCGTGGGAGGTCCTAATTCACCCCTCCACTTT	CASSPIAVGGPNSPLHF
TRBD1	NA	TRBJ2-5	TRBV28	TGTGCCAGCAGTCCATGGACAGGGGGCGCAGAGACCCAGTACTTC	CASSPWTGGAETQYF
NA	NA	TRBJ1-2	TRBV5-1	TGCGCCAGCAGCTTGGACCAGGGGAACTATGGCTACACCTTC	CASSLDQGNYGYTF
NA	NA	TRBJ1-2	TRBV6-1	TGTGCCAGCAGTGAGGTTCCAGGGCACTATGGCTACACCTTC	CASSEVPGHYGYTF
TRBD1	once	TRBJ1-6	TRBV18	TGTGCCAGCTCACCCGAGGGGGCTTGGACCCTCCACTTT	CASSPEGAWTLHF
NA	NA	TRBJ1-3	TRBV5-1	TGCGCCCGCAGCTTGGCCGGGGGGGATCGTGGAAACACCATATATTTT	CARSLAGGDRGNTIYF
NA	NA	TRBJ1-1	TRBV19	TGTGCCAGTAGTGTATACCTCAGGGGCAGGAACACTGAAGCTTTCTTT	CASSVYLRGRNTEAFF
TRBD1	NA	TRBJ2-7	TRBV5-4	TGTGCCAGCAGCTCCGAGGGGGACAGAACCTCCTACGAGCAGTACTTC	CASSSEGDRTSYEQYF
TRBD2	NA	TRBJ2-3	TRBV5-1	TGCGCCAGCGCGAGGGAGGGAAGCACAGATACGCAGTATTTT	CASAREGSTDTQYF
TRBD2	NA	TRBJ2-5	TRBV29-1	TGCAGCGTTACTAGCGGGGGGGCTCAAGAGACCCAGTACTTC	CSVTSGGAQETQYF
TRBD2	NA	TRBJ2-1	TRBV5-1	TGCGCCAGCAGCTTAGCGGGAGAATTGAATGAGCAGTTCTTC	CASSLAGELNEQFF
TRBD2	NA	TRBJ2-1	TRBV7-2	TGTGCCAGCAGCTTCACTAGCGGGAACTACAATGAGCAGTTCTTC	CASSFTSGNYNEQFF
TRBD1	NA	TRBJ2-5	TRBV23-1	TGCGCCAGCGTTGACAGGGAAGTACGAGAGACCCAGTACTTC	CASVDREVRETQYF
NA	NA	TRBJ2-1	TRBV5-1	TGCGCCAGCACCCAGGGGAAGGAGTACAATGAGCAGTTCTTC	CASTQGKEYNEQFF
NA	NA	TRBJ2-4	TRBV3-1/TRBV3-2	TGTGCCAGCAGCCAAGAGGGCCCCGTTATGGCCAAAAACATTCAGTACTTC	CASSQEGPVMAKNIQYF
TRBD2	NA	TRBJ2-1	TRBV5-1	TGCGCCAGCAGAGGCGGGAGCTCCTACAATGAGCAGTTCTTC	CASRGGSSYNEQFF
NA	NA	TRBJ1-3	TRBV10-3	TGTGCCATCAGTAGATTGTCAGGGTCTGACATCGGAAACACCATATATTTT	CAISRLSGSDIGNTIYF
NA	NA	TRBJ2-7	TRBV6-5	TGTGCCAGCAGTTACTCAGGGAGAAGCAACGAGCAGTACTTC	CASSYSGRSNEQYF
NA	NA	TRBJ1-2	TRBV5-1	TGCGCCAGCAGCTTGGACAGGGTTGGCTACACCTTC	CASSLDRVGYTF
NA	NA	TRBJ2-1	TRBV28	TGTGCCAGCCTTGACACTGGGCCCTTAAATCGGAATGAGCAGTTCTTC	CASLDTGPLNRNEQFF
TRBD2	NA	TRBJ2-1	TRBV5-1	TGCGCCAGCAGCCTCCCGGGACTAGCGGGGGGCCCCCATGAGCAGTTCTTC	CASSLPGLAGGPHEQFF
NA	NA	TRBJ2-2	TRBV15	TGTGCCACCAGCAGAGACCGAGAGGGAGGTGGGGAGCTGTTTTTT	CATSRDREGGGELFF
NA	NA	TRBJ2-7	TRBV7-2	TGTGCCAGCAGCTTAGGACAGACGGGACTGGCCCTCTACGAGCAGTACTTC	CASSLGQTGLALYEQYF
NA	once	TRBJ2-3	TRBV9	TGTGCCAGCAGCGGTTGGGGCGTTGGGTCAGATACGCAGTATTTT	CASSGWGVGSDTQYF
TRBD1	NA	TRBJ2-7	TRBV13	TGTGCCAGCAGCCCCCTGGGGACAGGGGCCTACGAGCAGTACTTC	CASSPLGTGAYEQYF
NA	once	TRBJ1-1	TRBV28	TGTGCCAGCTTTCCCTGGCAGGGCTTGCCTTTCTTT	CASFPWQGLPFF
TRBD2	few	TRBJ2-7	TRBV4-2	TGTGCCAGCAGCGGAGCGGGGGCCTCTAACGAGCAGTACTTC	CASSGAGASNEQYF
NA	NA	TRBJ1-2	TRBV3-1/TRBV3-2	TGTGCCAGCAGCCAAGTTGGGCCAGTTGAGTATGGCTACACCTTC	CASSQVGPVEYGYTF
NA	few	TRBJ1-5	TRBV2	TGTGCCAGCAGCCCGGACGGTTCAGGGAATCAGCCCCAGCATTTT	CASSPDGSGNQPQHF
NA	NA	TRBJ1-5	TRBV4-1	TGCGCCAGCAGCCAAAGTGAGGCGGGGATTAGGCATTTT	CASSQSEAGIRHF